What follows are 9 T cell receptor beta chains derived from one specimen sequenced in a study of spatial heterogeneity in lung cancer. Study results and limitations: For expanded intratumoral alpha and beta TCRs, counts tracked tumor mutation counts.

As to time point: sample taken at primary tumor resection. No antigen has been identified for these receptors. TCRdb itself ran the 5' RACE reads through MiXCR, one entry per CDR3 protein. The sample holds 4,500 to 7,000 distinct CDR3 sequences, 4.5% to 5.5% seen once. The specimen was lung tumor tissue, collected at surgery. The receptor set was obtained from a male donor with early-stage non-small cell lung cancer.

The table lists this clonotype with many counts. Since it is a stray read in a library aimed at alpha chains, this beta chain has a size that is not meaningful. This rearrangement joins TRBV6-6 to TRBJ2-2; D unclear. The CDR3 is 13 amino acids. Germline loops: CDR1 MNHNY, CDR2 SVGAGI (reference sequence). The V end was cut by 10 bases, the J end by 2 bases, with 11 bases between. The CDR3 here is CATRALNTGELFF. The CDR3 DNA follows: TGTGCCACCCGGGCCTTAAACACCGGGGAGCTGTTTTTT.

By its share, this clonotype is medium-sized (0.01 to 0.1%). Within a library made for alpha chains, this beta chain is off target, and its count is uninformative. The chain links TRBV6-4 to TRBJ2-3; TRBD1 aligns across 7 bases. CDR3 length: 13 residues. Trimming removed 8 bases from V and 2 bases from J; junction bases left unmatched: 4. From germline, CDR1 is MRHNA and CDR2 SNTAGT. The CDR3 DNA follows: TGTGCCAGCCCGGGACAGATCACAGATACGCAGTATTTT. Residues: CASPGQITDTQYF.

Ten or more counts support this clonotype. Being off target in a library aimed at alpha chains, this beta chain has a size of little meaning. This rearrangement joins TRBV12-3 or TRBV12-4 to TRBJ2-7; D may be TRBD1 or TRBD2 (5 bases each). This CDR3 spans 11 amino acids. Trimming shortened V by 6 bases and J by 7 bases, and 10 bases separated the two germline ends. CDR3 protein: CASSQGREQYF. The DNA of the CDR3 is TGTGCCAGCAGCCAGGGACGGGAGCAGTACTTC.

This clonotype was seen repeatedly, ten times or more. Because this beta chain is a stray read in a library intended to capture alpha chains, its abundance should not be given much weight. J is TRBJ2-7 and V is TRBV18; 9 bases align to TRBD2. The germline gives CDR1 KGHSH, CDR2 LQKENI. This CDR3 has 14 residues. V shed 5 bases, J shed 3 bases, and the junction held 5 bases outside the gene matches. CDR3 DNA: TGTGCCAGCTCATCAGCTAGCGGGGTCTACGAGCAGTACTTC. The encoded protein is CASSSASGVYEQYF.

There are many counts of this clonotype. This beta chain is a stray sequence in a library constructed for alpha chains; its clone size is not meaningful. The rearrangement uses TRBV2 and TRBJ2-2; 12 nucleotides align to TRBD1. This CDR3 comprises 16 residues. Germline V gene lookup returns CDR1 SNHLY and CDR2 FYNNEI. V gave up 8 bases and J gave up 4 bases; unmatched junction bases: 8. The CDR3 reads CASRPGDRGRTGELFF. The CDR3 DNA follows: TGTGCCAGCCGACCGGGGGACAGGGGGCGCACCGGGGAGCTGTTTTTT.

This clonotype was detected a few times. With the library built for alpha chains, this beta chain is off target and its frequency is not meaningful. V usage is TRBV11-2 and J usage is TRBJ2-1, with 9 positions matching TRBD2. The germline V gene has CDR1 SGHAT and CDR2 FQNNGV. The V gene end was trimmed by 5 bases and the J gene end by 4 bases; junction bases not matched to a gene: 6. This CDR3 is built from 15 residues. The CDR3 region has the DNA TGTGCCAGCAGCAGCCCTAGCGGGAAATACAATGAGCAGTTCTTC. It translates to CASSSPSGKYNEQFF.

This clonotype was picked up one time. One end of the junction fails to match germline, which may point to a read error. This beta chain came through as a stray read in a library set up for alpha chains, and its size says little. The chain is built from TRBV28 and TRBJ1-1, with D uncertain. From germline, CDR1 is MDHEN and CDR2 SYDVKM. The CDR3 sequence is 13 residues long. CDR3 DNA sequence: TGTGCCAGCAGTTTAGACGGATACACTGTAGCTTTCTTT. Translating gives CASSLDGYTVAFF.

This clonotype was recorded at least ten times. Because the library targeted alpha chains, this beta chain is an off-target read whose size means little. The chain couples TRBV20-1 to TRBJ2-7; D is perhaps TRBD2 (6 bases). This CDR3 spans 14 amino acids. V was trimmed by 3 bases and J by 7 bases, leaving 19 bases between them. Germline V lookup: CDR1 DFQATT, CDR2 SNEGSKA (reference sequence). In DNA, the CDR3 is TGCAGTGCTAGTGTGGGACTCGGAAATGGGGAGCAGTACTTC. Its translation is CSASVGLGNGEQYF.

By sample share, this clonotype is medium-sized. The library was built for alpha chains, so this beta chain is an off-target read and its size means little. The chain recombines TRBV5-1 with TRBJ2-1, with 9 bases identical to TRBD1. The germline CDR1 and CDR2 sequences are SGHRS and YFSETQ. The V segment lost 5 bases and the J segment 4 bases; nucleotides outside the gene matches: 7. The CDR3 runs to 15 residues. The CDR3 reads CASRGGGQGYNEQFF. In nucleotides, the CDR3 is TGCGCCAGCAGAGGCGGGGGACAGGGTTACAATGAGCAGTTCTTC.